This entry is about one T cell receptor beta chain. Its antigen is unidentified. The sample belongs to a study of cytomegalovirus exposure and HLA in healthy donors. The study's findings and limits: Overall, roughly 170 TCR beta chains were annotated as cytomegalovirus-associated. TCR beta sequences numbering under 20,000 were associated with HLA alleles at 0.05 false discovery rate in a later analysis. Earlier analysis looked at TCR beta V segments, and most were productive about 90% or about 30% of the time.

This PCR relied on a set of 60 Vbeta primers and 13 Jbeta primers. Sequencing used immunoSEQ multiplex PCR; TCRdb keeps in-frame clones, though not all of them. The sample lists around 150,000 clones, 70% to 80% seen once, with roughly 1.3% in the top ten. The clonotype originates from a woman aged 50 to 60 in good health and CMV-seronegative. Sequenced: PBMCs.

CDR3 nucleotides: TGTGCCAGCAGTGCCCTAGCGGGAGAGATTAACGAGCAGTTCTTC. Protein: CASSALAGEINEQFF. The chain carries TRBV6-4 and TRBJ2-1; 10 positions agree with TRBD2. The CDR3 totals 15 residues. The V gene end was trimmed by 4 bases and the J gene end by 10 bases; junction bases not matched to a gene: 10. The germline CDR1 and CDR2 sequences are MRHNA and SNTAGT.